This TCR beta chain was sequenced in a study of cytomegalovirus exposure and HLA in healthy donors. The length of the CDR3 is 18 residues. V shed 8 bases, J shed 0 bases, and the junction held 15 bases outside the gene matches. Germline V gene data show CDR1 as ENHRY and CDR2 as SYGVKD. PCR amplification relied on 60 Vbeta primers (plus 13 Jbeta primers). Some clones are missing from TCRdb's copy, which holds only in-frame ones; the method was immunoSEQ multiplex PCR. This table has 200,000 to 250,000 clones, 70% to 85% appearing once. As concerns this clone: Its target is not known.

Overall study findings and caveats: Information on immune exposure was restricted to one variable (CMV serostatus).

The chain recombines TRBV10-3 with TRBJ2-2, with 7 positions matching TRBD1. This TCR was recovered from a man aged 50 to 60 in good health and CMV-seronegative. Sequences were obtained from PBMCs. For the CDR3, the DNA is TGTGCCATCCCCAGCCGGGACAGCTCTTTCGCGAACACCGGGGAGCTGTTTTTT. Protein: CAIPSRDSSFANTGELFF.